Reported below is one T cell receptor beta chain. This entry belongs to a study of Ad26.COV2.S vaccination and SARS-CoV-2 variants. Overall study context: The authors gave Ad26.COV2.S intramuscularly, either once or twice 56 days apart.

Germline values: CDR1 LNHDA, CDR2 SQIVND (reference sequence). Trimming took off 1 base at V and 2 bases at J, with 7 bases between the two ends. The CDR3 totals 14 residues. Treatment denoted: roughly 18 received Ad26.COV2.S at low or high dose, single or two shots; about 5 received placebo; per-sample allocation not given. Samples came from day 63 after the first vaccine or placebo injection. Boston hosted the donor, who was an adult aged 18-55 years. Profiled with immunoSEQ multiplex PCR; TCRdb holds only in-frame clones, not every one. Of about 350,000 clones in the sample, about 87% are singletons; the top ten hold 6.4%.

The clonotype originates from a person between 18 and 65 years old who received the Ad26.COV2.S COVID-19 vaccine or a placebo. V and J are TRBV19 and TRBJ2-3, with D unresolved. The sequencing here drew on peripheral blood, taken in a trial of Ad26.COV2.S vaccine versus placebo. The CDR3 reads CASSIGYDTDTQYF. The CDR3 coding sequence is TGTGCCAGTAGTATAGGTTACGACACAGATACGCAGTATTTT.